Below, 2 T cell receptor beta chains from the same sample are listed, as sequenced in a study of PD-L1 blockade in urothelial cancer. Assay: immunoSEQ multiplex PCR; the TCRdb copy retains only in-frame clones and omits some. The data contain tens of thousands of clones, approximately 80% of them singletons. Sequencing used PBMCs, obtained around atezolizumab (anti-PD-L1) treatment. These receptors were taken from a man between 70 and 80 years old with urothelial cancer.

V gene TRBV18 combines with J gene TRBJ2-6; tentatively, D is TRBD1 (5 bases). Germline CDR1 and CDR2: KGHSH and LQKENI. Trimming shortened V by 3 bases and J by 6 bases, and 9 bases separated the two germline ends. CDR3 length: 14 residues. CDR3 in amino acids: CASSPSGLANVLTF. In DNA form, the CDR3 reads TGTGCCAGCTCACCTTCAGGGTTGGCCAACGTCCTGACTTTC.

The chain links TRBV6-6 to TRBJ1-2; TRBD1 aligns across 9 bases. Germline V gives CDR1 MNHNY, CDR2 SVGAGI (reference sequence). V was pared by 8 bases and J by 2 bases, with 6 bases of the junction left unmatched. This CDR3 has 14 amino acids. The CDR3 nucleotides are TGTGCCAGCGCCCGGGACAGGGCGAACTATGGCTACACCTTC. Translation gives CASARDRANYGYTF.